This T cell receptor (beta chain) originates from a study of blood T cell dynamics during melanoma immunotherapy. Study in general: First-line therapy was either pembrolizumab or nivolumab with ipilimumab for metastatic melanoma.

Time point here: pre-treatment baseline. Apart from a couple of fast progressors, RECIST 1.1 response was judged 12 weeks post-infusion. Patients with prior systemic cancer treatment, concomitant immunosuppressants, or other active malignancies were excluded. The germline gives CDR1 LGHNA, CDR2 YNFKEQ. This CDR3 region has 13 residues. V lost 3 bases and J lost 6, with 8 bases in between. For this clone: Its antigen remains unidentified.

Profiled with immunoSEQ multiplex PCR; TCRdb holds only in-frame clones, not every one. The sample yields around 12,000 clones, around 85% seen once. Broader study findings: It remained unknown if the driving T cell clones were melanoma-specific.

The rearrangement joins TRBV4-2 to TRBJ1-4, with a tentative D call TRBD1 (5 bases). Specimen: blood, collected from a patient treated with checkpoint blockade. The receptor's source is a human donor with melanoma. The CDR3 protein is CASSQGVDEKLFF. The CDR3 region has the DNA TGTGCCAGCAGCCAGGGGGTGGATGAAAAACTGTTTTTT.